One sample yielded the 2 T cell receptor beta chains listed below, sequenced in a study of siplizumab effects on memory and regulatory T cells. Using immunoSEQ multiplex PCR, the repertoire was profiled, and TCRdb retains in-frame clones only, with some absent. The sample yields around 110,000 clones, 94% seen once. The specimen sequenced was non-Treg CD4+ T cells sorted from blood. These receptors originate from a human donor in good health.

This clone was found a few times. V usage is TRBV18 and J usage is TRBJ2-3, with unresolved D. The length of the CDR3 is 13 residues. V lost 3 bases and J 2 bases, leaving 6 bases between the germline ends. Germline CDR1 KGHSH, CDR2 LQKENI. The CDR3 loop is CASSPGNTDTQYF. CDR3 bases: TGTGCCAGCTCACCTGGGAACACAGATACGCAGTATTTT.

This clone has more than one count but fewer than ten. Distinct nucleotide sequences in the sample also encode this CDR3. This chain joins TRBV4-1 and TRBJ1-1; D remains unclear. There are 18 residues in the CDR3. Germline values: CDR1 MGHRA, CDR2 YSYEKL. V was clipped by 0 bases and J by 0 bases, with 17 bases between them. CDR3 protein: CASSQDAMEDVLNTEAFF. As DNA, the CDR3 is TGCGCCAGCAGCCAAGACGCCATGGAGGACGTATTGAACACTGAAGCTTTCTTT.